These T cell receptor beta chains were read from a single sample in a study of tumour-infiltrating T cells in Burkitt lymphoma. Libraries were prepared by immunoSEQ multiplex PCR; TCRdb keeps only in-frame clonotypes and omits some of them. The sample consists of roughly 2,100 clones, about 78% of them appearing once. Sequencing was done on a sample of tumor tissue. These receptors were taken from a human donor with diffuse large B-cell lymphoma. Each CDR3 is given with its conserved first and last residue. Fields, in order: V gene, clone size, J gene, CDR3 protein. Size is stated for part of the rows, as once, few or many counts, or as a class when the clone is expanded.

V gene: TRBV5-4
clone size: -
J gene: TRBJ2-7
CDR3 protein: CASSSQGLYEQYF

V gene: TRBV5-8
clone size: -
J gene: TRBJ1-5
CDR3 protein: CASSFVRVKGSGGDQPQHF

V gene: TRBV28
clone size: -
J gene: TRBJ2-1
CDR3 protein: CASSSYTTSGTLNEQFF

V gene: TRBV7-9
clone size: -
J gene: TRBJ2-1
CDR3 protein: CASRGIAGAYNEQFF

V gene: TRBV11-2
clone size: -
J gene: TRBJ1-2
CDR3 protein: CASSLQVGEGYTF

V gene: TRBV27
clone size: once
J gene: TRBJ2-7
CDR3 protein: CASSLYFQGAYEQYF

V gene: TRBV5-1
clone size: -
J gene: TRBJ1-1
CDR3 protein: CASSPGQGVNTEAFF

V gene: TRBV2
clone size: -
J gene: TRBJ1-4
CDR3 protein: CASSDGGYSEKLFF

V gene: TRBV5-1
clone size: few
J gene: TRBJ2-3
CDR3 protein: CASSPTKTVTDTQYF

V gene: TRBV11-3
clone size: -
J gene: TRBJ2-7
CDR3 protein: CASSLDTGPGKDEQYF

V gene: TRBV7-9
clone size: -
J gene: TRBJ1-1
CDR3 protein: CASSLVTGVKSEAFF